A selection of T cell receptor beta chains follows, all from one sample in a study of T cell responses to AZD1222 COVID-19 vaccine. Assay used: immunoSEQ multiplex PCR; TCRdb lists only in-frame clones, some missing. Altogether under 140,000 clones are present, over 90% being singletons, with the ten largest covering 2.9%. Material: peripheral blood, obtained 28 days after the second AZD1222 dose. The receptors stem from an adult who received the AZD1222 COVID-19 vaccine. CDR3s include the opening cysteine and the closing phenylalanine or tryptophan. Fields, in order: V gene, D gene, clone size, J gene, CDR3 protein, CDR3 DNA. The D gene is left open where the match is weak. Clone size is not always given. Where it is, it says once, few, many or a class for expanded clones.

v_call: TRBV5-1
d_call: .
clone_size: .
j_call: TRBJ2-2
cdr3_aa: CASSLAQSTGELFF
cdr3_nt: TGCGCCAGCAGCTTGGCACAGAGCACCGGGGAGCTGTTTTTT

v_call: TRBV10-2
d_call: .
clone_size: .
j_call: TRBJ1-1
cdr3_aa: CASSDVGPEAFF
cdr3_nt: TGCGCCAGCAGTGATGTGGGTCCTGAAGCTTTCTTT

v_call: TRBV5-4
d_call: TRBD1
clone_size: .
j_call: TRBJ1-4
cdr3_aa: CASSPTGGDEKLFF
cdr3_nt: TGTGCCAGCAGCCCGACAGGGGGCGATGAAAAACTGTTTTTT

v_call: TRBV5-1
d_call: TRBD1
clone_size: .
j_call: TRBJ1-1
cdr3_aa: CASSLTTDRVTEAFF
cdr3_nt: TGCGCCAGCAGCTTGACTACAGACAGGGTCACTGAAGCTTTCTTT

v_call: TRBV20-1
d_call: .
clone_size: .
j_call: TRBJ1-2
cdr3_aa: CSASPGWGYTF
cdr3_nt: TGCAGTGCCTCACCAGGGTGGGGCTACACCTTC

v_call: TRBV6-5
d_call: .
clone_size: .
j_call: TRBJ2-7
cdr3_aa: CASSYSVGYEQYF
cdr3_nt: TGTGCCAGCAGTTACTCGGTGGGATACGAGCAGTACTTC

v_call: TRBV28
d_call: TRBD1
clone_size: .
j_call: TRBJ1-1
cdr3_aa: CASTPPRQGRSEAFF
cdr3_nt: TGTGCCAGCACCCCTCCGAGACAGGGAAGGTCTGAAGCTTTCTTT

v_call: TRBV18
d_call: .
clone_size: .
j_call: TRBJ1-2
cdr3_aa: CASSPPNGGYGYTF
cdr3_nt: TGTGCCAGCTCACCACCCAACGGAGGCTATGGCTACACCTTC

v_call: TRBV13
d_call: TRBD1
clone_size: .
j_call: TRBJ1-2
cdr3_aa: CASTLNWDRGDYGYTF
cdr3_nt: TGTGCCAGCACCTTAAACTGGGACAGGGGGGACTATGGCTACACCTTC

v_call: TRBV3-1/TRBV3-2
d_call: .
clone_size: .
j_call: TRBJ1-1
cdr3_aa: CASSHSRRGSEAFF
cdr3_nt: TGTGCCAGCAGCCATTCGAGGAGGGGCTCTGAAGCTTTCTTT

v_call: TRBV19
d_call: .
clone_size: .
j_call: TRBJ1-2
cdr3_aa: CASSIDPQAGYGYTF
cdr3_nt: TGTGCCAGTAGTATAGACCCCCAGGCGGGGTACGGCTACACCTTC

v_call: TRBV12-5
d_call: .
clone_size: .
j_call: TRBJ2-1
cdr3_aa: CASGLIQPQGSSYNEQFF
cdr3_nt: TGTGCTAGTGGTTTGATCCAGCCCCAGGGGAGCTCCTACAATGAGCAGTTCTTC

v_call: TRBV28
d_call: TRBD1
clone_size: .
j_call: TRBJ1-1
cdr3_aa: CASSLRDRGKFGFF
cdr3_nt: TGTGCCAGCAGTTTGAGGGACAGGGGTAAATTTGGTTTCTTT

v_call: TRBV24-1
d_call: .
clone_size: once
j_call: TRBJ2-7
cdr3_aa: CANLTGYEQYF
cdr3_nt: TGTGCCAACCTCACAGGCTACGAGCAGTACTTC

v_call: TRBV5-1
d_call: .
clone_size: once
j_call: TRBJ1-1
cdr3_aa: CASSLVAGSMNTEAFF
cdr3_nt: TGCGCCAGCAGCTTGGTGGCAGGAAGCATGAACACTGAAGCTTTCTTT

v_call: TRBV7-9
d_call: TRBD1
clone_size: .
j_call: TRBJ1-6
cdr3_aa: CASSIGTGLNSPLHF
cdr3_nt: TGTGCCAGCAGCATCGGGACAGGCCTTAATTCACCCCTCCACTTT

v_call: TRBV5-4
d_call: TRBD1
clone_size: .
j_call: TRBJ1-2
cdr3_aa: CASSFLGQVLYGYTF
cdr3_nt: TGTGCCAGCAGCTTTTTAGGACAGGTCCTCTATGGCTACACCTTC

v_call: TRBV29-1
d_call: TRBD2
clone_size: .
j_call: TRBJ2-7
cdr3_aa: CSVDNGTSGSYEQYF
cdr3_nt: TGCAGCGTTGACAACGGGACTAGCGGGAGTTACGAGCAGTACTTC

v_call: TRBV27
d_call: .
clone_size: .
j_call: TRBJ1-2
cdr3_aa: CASSPSGGRNYGYTF
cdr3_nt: TGTGCCAGCAGTCCCTCGGGAGGGAGAAACTATGGCTACACCTTC

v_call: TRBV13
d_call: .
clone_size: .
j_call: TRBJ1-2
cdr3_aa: CASGNGPTLSGYTF
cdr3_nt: TGTGCCAGCGGAAACGGTCCAACCTTATCTGGCTACACCTTC

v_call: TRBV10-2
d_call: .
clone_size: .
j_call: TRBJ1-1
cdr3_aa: CASSDITGWTEAFF
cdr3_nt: TGCGCCAGCAGTGATATTACAGGTTGGACTGAAGCTTTCTTT

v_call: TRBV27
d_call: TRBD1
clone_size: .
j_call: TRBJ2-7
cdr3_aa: CASSQGGTGYYEQYF
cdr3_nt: TGTGCCAGCAGTCAAGGGGGGACAGGGTACTACGAGCAGTACTTC

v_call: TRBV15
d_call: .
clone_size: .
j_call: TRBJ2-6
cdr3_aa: CATSRAGANVLTF
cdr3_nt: TGTGCCACCAGCAGAGCTGGGGCCAACGTCCTGACTTTC

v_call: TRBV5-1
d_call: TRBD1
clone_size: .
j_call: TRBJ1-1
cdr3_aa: CASSLTGGTEAFF
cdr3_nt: TGCGCCAGCAGCTTAACAGGGGGCACTGAAGCTTTCTTT

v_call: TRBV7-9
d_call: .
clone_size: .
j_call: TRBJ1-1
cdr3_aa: CASSLVRGLNTEAFF
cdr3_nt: TGTGCCAGCAGCTTAGTGAGGGGATTGAACACTGAAGCTTTCTTT

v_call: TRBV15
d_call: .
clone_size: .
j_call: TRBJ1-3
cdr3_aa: CATSEASSGNTIYF
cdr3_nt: TGTGCCACCAGCGAGGCGAGCTCTGGAAACACCATATATTTT

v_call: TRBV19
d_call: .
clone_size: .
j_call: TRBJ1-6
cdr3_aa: CASSIPRGGVQSPLHF
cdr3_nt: TGTGCCAGTAGTATACCCCGGGGGGGGGTACAATCACCCCTCCACTTT

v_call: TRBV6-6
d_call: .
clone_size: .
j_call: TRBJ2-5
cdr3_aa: CASSYSPAALGETQYF
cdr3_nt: TGTGCCAGCAGTTACAGTCCAGCGGCCCTGGGAGAGACCCAGTACTTC

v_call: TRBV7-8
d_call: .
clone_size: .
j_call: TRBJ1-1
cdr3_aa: CASSLAGQLNTEAFF
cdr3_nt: TGTGCCAGCAGCTTAGCGGGACAATTGAACACTGAAGCTTTCTTT

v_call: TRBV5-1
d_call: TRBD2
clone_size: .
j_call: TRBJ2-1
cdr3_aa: CASSSWGLAGDRSYNEQFF
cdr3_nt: TGCGCCAGCAGCTCCTGGGGACTAGCGGGGGACCGCTCCTACAATGAGCAGTTCTTC

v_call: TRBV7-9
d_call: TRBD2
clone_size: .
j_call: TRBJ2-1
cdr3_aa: CASSDSLAENNEQFF
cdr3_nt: TGTGCCAGCAGCGACAGCCTAGCGGAGAACAATGAGCAGTTCTTC

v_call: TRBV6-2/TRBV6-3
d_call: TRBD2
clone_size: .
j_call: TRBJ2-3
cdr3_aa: CASSQGLATTDTQYF
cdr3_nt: TGTGCCAGCAGTCAGGGACTAGCCACCACAGATACGCAGTATTTT

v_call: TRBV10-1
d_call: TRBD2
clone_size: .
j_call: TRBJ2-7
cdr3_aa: CASSDGTSGGAMSYEQYF
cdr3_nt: TGCGCCAGCAGTGATGGGACTAGCGGGGGGGCCATGTCCTACGAGCAGTACTTC

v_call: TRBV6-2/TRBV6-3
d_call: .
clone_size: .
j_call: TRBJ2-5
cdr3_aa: CASSWAGQETQYF
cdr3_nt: TGTGCCAGCAGTTGGGCAGGGCAAGAGACCCAGTACTTC

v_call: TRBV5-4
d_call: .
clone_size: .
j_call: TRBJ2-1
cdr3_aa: CASSLGNNEQFF
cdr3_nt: TGTGCCAGCAGCTTAGGCAACAATGAGCAGTTCTTC

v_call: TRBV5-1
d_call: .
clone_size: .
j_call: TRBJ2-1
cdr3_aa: CASTGGETYNEQFF
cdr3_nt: TGCGCCAGCACTGGCGGGGAAACCTACAATGAGCAGTTCTTC

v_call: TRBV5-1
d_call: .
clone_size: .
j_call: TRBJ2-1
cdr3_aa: CASSLAGAGQWNEQFF
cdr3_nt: TGCGCCAGCAGCTTGGCCGGGGCGGGACAGTGGAATGAGCAGTTCTTC

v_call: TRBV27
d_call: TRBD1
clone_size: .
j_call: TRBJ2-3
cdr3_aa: CASSVQGGTTDTQYF
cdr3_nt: TGTGCCAGCAGTGTACAGGGGGGAACAACAGATACGCAGTATTTT

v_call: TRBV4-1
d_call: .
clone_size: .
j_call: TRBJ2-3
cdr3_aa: CASRHQGGGTDTQYF
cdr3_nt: TGCGCCAGCAGGCATCAGGGCGGGGGCACAGATACGCAGTATTTT

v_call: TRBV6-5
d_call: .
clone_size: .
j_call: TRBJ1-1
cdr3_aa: CASSYGGDSNTEAFF
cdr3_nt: TGTGCCAGCAGTTACGGGGGGGATTCGAACACTGAAGCTTTCTTT

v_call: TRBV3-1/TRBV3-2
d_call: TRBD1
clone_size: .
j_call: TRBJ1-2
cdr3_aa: CASSHPTGVGYTF
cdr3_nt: TGTGCCAGCAGCCACCCGACAGGGGTTGGCTACACCTTC

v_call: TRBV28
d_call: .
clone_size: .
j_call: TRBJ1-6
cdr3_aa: CASSPPGKGSPLHF
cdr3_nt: TGTGCCAGCAGCCCTCCGGGAAAAGGTTCACCCCTCCACTTT